This TCR beta chain came from a study of technical replicates of blood from a few donors (dated by TCRdb to the late 2010s). Concerning this clone: The antigen it binds to is not known. No base qualities exist here, and no much larger clone lies one base off it.

The CDR3, cysteine through phenylalanine, is 13 amino acids long. This entry keeps only the CDR3 DNA: 39 bases, framed from base 1. Clipping removes 8 bases from V and 5 bases from J, with 5 as the unmatched junction base count. Based on the germline V gene, the CDR1 and CDR2 sequences are SNHLY and FYNNEI. The library relied on the immunoSEQ multiplex PCR assay. TCRdb mirrors the immuneACCESS table, restricted to in-frame sequences. Some clones are absent from its copies; in checked studies, under half trace to an unresolved V gene, and the reason for the others is unknown. This sample gives 64,000 or so clones in total; 70% to 90% of them show up just once. The ten top clones hold approximately 5% of the sample.

This chain joins TRBV2 to TRBJ2-2, with 7 bases in between that match TRBD2. Sequencing was carried out using PBMCs. This receptor was obtained from a human donor in good health. Some clones in this sample may be carry-over from other donors' samples. The nucleotide sequence is TGTGCCAGCCGAGGACTAGTAACCGGGGAGCTGTTTTTT. This yields the protein CASRGLVTGELFF.